Presented here are 10 T cell receptor beta chains from one specimen sequenced in a study of cytomegalovirus exposure and HLA in healthy donors. 60 Vbeta and 13 Jbeta primers were used in PCR. Clones were sequenced by immunoSEQ multiplex PCR, and TCRdb holds only the in-frame ones, with some missing. The sample lists a few hundred thousand clones, 70% to 80% occurring once. The source material was PBMCs. The receptors derive from a middle-aged man in good health and CMV-seronegative.

The chain combines TRBV5-6 with TRBJ2-1; D perhaps matches TRBD2 (5 bases). Per germline, CDR1 SGHDT and CDR2 YYEEEE. V gave up 4 bases and J gave up 6 bases, with 11 bases separating them. The CDR3 sequence is 13 residues long. CDR3 region: CASSTGGSNEQFF. The CDR3 DNA sequence: TGTGCCAGCAGCACCGGAGGAAGCAATGAGCAGTTCTTC.

The rearrangement joins TRBV7-9 to TRBJ2-7; 7 bases fit TRBD1. The CDR3 has 12 amino acids. CDR1 is SEHNR and CDR2 is FQNEAQ in the germline V gene (reference sequence). With V trimmed by 7 bases and J by 3 bases, 3 bases remained unmatched. The CDR3 region is CASNRDSYEQYF. In nucleotides, the CDR3 is TGTGCCAGCAACCGGGACAGCTACGAGCAGTACTTC.

The chain joins TRBV27 to TRBJ2-5; tentative D call: TRBD2 (6 bases). Germline-derived CDR1 and CDR2 are MNHEY and SMNVEV (reference sequence). This CDR3 region has 13 residues. Between the trimmed V and J ends, which lost 5 bases and 7 bases, there was a span of 14 bases. The CDR3 DNA follows: TGTGCCAGCAGTAGCAATGGGGGGTTGACCCAGTACTTC. Amino acids: CASSSNGGLTQYF.

The chain employs TRBV6-5 and TRBJ1-2, with D perhaps TRBD1 (5 bases). CDR1 is MNHEY and CDR2 is SVGAGI in the germline V gene. The CDR3 consists of 14 residues. V was pared by 4 bases and J by 8 bases, with 17 bases between. The CDR3 DNA sequence: TGTGCCAGCAGTTCCCAAGGGTTGAAGGGGGGCTACACCTTC. This codes for CASSSQGLKGGYTF.

This clone was found once. This chain uses TRBV27 with TRBJ2-7; TRBD1 might be the D (6 bases). CDR1 and CDR2 (germline): MNHEY, SMNVEV (reference sequence). Trimming shortened V by 5 bases and J by 7 bases, and 15 bases separated the two germline ends. CDR3 length: 13 residues. The CDR3 coding sequence is TGTGCCAGCAGTGCTACAGGGTTGGGGGAGCAGTACTTC. Its protein is CASSATGLGEQYF.

This chain connects TRBV6-5 to TRBJ1-1; possibly TRBD1 for D (5 bases). The length of the CDR3 is 14 residues. Germline V gene data show CDR1 as MNHEY and CDR2 as SVGAGI. V lost 1 base to trimming and J lost 4 bases, with 10 bases between them. As DNA, the CDR3 is TGTGCCAGCAGTTACTGGCAGGGAGGCACTGAAGCTTTCTTT. Its translation is CASSYWQGGTEAFF.

CDR3 loop: CASSPLGGGLQETQYF. The DNA of the CDR3 is TGTGCCAGCAGTCCGCTGGGGGGTGGATTACAAGAGACCCAGTACTTC. V and J are TRBV28 and TRBJ2-5; maybe TRBD2 (6 bases). The CDR3 has 16 residues. Germline V gene data show CDR1 as MDHEN and CDR2 as SYDVKM. V dropped 5 bases and J dropped 2 bases, with 18 bases sitting between them.

This clone was detected only a few times. The rearrangement uses TRBV11-2 and TRBJ2-7; TRBD2 might be the D (5 bases). The CDR3 extends over 12 amino acids. Deletions cut 4 bases from V and 2 bases from J, with 6 bases between. Germline V gene lookup returns CDR1 SGHAT and CDR2 FQNNGV. CDR3 loop: CASSWGAYEQYF. CDR3 bases: TGTGCCAGCAGCTGGGGAGCCTACGAGCAGTACTTC.

This clone was picked up a small number of times. The CDR3 loop reads CASSTQGTKEKLFF. As DNA, the CDR3 is TGTGCCAGCAGTACACAGGGGACAAAGGAAAAACTGTTTTTT. This rearrangement joins TRBV6-1 to TRBJ1-4; 7 positions match TRBD1. The CDR3 consists of 14 residues. The germline CDR1 and CDR2 sequences are MNHNS and SASEGT. V lost 5 bases, J lost 8 bases, and 8 bases stayed unmatched.

The genes are TRBV5-4 and TRBJ2-2, with TRBD2 matching over 15 bases. Germline CDR1 is SGHNT and CDR2 is YYREEE (reference sequence). This CDR3 contains 17 residues. The trim removed 4 bases at V and 7 bases at J, leaving 8 bases unmatched. The CDR3, as DNA: TGTGCCAGCAGCCTGGGACTAGCGGGGGGCGCGGTCGGGGAGCTGTTTTTT. Protein: CASSLGLAGGAVGELFF.